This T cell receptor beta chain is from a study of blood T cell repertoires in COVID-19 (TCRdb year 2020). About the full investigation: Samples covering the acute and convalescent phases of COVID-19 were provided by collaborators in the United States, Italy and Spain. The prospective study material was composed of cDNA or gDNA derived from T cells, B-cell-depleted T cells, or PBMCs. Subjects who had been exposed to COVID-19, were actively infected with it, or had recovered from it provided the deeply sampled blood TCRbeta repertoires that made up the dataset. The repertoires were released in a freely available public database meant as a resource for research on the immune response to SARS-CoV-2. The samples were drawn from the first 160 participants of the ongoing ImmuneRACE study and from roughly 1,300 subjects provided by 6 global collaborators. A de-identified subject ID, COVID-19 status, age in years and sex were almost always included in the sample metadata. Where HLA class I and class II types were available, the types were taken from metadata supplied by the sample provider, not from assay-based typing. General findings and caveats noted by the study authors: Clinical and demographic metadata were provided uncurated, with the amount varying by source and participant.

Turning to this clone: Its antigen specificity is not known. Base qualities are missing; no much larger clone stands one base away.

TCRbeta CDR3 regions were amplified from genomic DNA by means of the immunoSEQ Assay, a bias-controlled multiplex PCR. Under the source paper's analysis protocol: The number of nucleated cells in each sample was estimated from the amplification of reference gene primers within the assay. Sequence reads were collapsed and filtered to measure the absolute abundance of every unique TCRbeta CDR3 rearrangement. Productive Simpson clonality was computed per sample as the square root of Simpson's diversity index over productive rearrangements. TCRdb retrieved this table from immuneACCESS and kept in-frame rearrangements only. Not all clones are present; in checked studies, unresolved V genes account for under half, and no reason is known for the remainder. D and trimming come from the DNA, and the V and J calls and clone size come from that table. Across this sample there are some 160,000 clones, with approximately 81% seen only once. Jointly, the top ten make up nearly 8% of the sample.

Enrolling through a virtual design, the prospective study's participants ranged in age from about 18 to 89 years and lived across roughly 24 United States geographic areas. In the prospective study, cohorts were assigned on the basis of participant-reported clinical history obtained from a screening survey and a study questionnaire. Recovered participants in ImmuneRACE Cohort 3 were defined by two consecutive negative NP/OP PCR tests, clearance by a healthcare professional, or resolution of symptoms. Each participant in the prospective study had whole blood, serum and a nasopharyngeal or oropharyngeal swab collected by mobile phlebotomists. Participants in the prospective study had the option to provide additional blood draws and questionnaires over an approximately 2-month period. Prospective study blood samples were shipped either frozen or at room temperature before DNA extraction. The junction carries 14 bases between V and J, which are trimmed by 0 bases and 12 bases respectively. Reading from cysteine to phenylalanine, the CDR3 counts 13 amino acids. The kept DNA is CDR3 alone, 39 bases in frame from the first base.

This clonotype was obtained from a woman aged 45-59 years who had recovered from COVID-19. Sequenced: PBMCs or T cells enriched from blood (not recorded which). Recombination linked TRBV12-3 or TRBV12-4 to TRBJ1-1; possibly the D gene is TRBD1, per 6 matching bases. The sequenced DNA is TGTGCCAGCAGTTTAGCGGCGAGAGGGGGAACTTTCTTT. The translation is CASSLAARGGTFF.